This TCR beta chain appears in the sequencing data of a study of T cells in Graves' hyperthyroidism and ophthalmopathy. This clonotype was detected ten times or more. Antigen: not known. The authors took PBMCs from roughly 9.5 ml fresh peripheral blood. Amplification targeted TCR beta CDR3 regions from RNA transcripts. The HTBI primer set drove a first-round RT-PCR of the TCR CDR3. From the multiplex PCR reads, TCRdb called clonotypes with MiXCR, one entry per CDR3 protein. Counted here are hundreds of thousands of distinct CDR3 sequences, around 22% occurring once; the ten biggest clones make up around 11%. Study-wide results and caveats: Blood also showed most of the thyroid clonotypes that were expanded above 0.001.

The sequenced sample consisted of blood. The source is a woman in her twenties or thirties with Graves' ophthalmopathy.

Written as DNA, the CDR3 is TGTGCCAGCAGTCGAACCGGGACGGAGACCCAGTACTTC. It yields the protein CASSRTGTETQYF. J is TRBJ2-5 and V is TRBV9; D tentatively reads TRBD1 or TRBD2 (5 bases each). This CDR3 comprises 13 residues. Trimming left V 5 bases short and J 5 bases short, with 13 bases between. Germline lookup yields CDR1 SGDLS and CDR2 YYNGEE.